This T cell receptor beta chain was retrieved from a study of T cells in Graves' hyperthyroidism and ophthalmopathy. General observations from the study: Most thyroid clonotypes expanded above 0.001 were also detected in blood.

Amplified regions were TCR beta CDR3 sequences from RNA transcripts. Carried out on the TCR CDR3, a first-round RT-PCR used the HTBI primer set. One entry per CDR3 protein results from TCRdb running MiXCR on the multiplex PCR reads. Here the sample spans a few hundred thousand distinct CDR3 sequences, 15% to 20% being singletons. Germline loops: CDR1 MNHGY, CDR2 SVAAGI. The V and J ends lost 2 bases and 2 bases respectively, with 6 bases between them. The CDR3 loop spans 13 amino acids. On this clonotype itself: Antigen specificity is unknown. It may be a read error: a sequence one base away is much more abundant. The CDR3 ends on some other residue instead of the conserved phenylalanine or tryptophan, so this is likely a read error.

J is TRBJ1-1 and V is TRBV6-9; D not certain. The sequence came from a woman aged 35 to 49 with Graves' ophthalmopathy. Source material: blood. The CDR3 nucleotides are TGTGCCAGCAGTTATGACCTCAACACTGAAGCTTTCCTT. It codes for CASSYDLNTEAFL.